This TCR beta chain was captured in a study of T cells in Graves' hyperthyroidism and ophthalmopathy. The V gene lost 4 bases and the J gene lost 3 bases, with 13 bases spanning the gap. The CDR3 is 15 residues long. Germline CDR1 MGHRA, CDR2 YSYEKL. Using RNA transcripts as the source, TCR beta CDR3 regions were amplified. HTBI primers were the set used in a first-round RT-PCR of the TCR CDR3. MiXCR, applied by TCRdb to the multiplex PCR reads, yields one record per CDR3 protein. The table records about 540,000 distinct CDR3 sequences, about 45% of them present only once. It was considered stable Graves' hyperthyroidism when ophthalmopathy did not progress within 18 months. Participants, patients aged 18 to 65, had newly diagnosed hyperthyroidism with a duration under 2 months. Patients were excluded for uncontrolled infection, other autoimmune disease, pregnancy or lactation. Overall study findings and caveats: The model anticipated ophthalmopathy a median around six months pre-onset.

With regard to this clonotype: Its antigen is unidentified.

The chain joins TRBV4-1 to TRBJ1-5; D might be TRBD1 (5 bases). Input material: peripheral blood or thyroid tissue (not recorded which). The receptor was derived from a woman in her late teens or twenties with Graves' hyperthyroidism. The DNA of the CDR3 is TGCGCCAGCAGCCTTATAGACAGTCTCAATCAGCCCCAGCATTTT. Amino acid sequence: CASSLIDSLNQPQHF.